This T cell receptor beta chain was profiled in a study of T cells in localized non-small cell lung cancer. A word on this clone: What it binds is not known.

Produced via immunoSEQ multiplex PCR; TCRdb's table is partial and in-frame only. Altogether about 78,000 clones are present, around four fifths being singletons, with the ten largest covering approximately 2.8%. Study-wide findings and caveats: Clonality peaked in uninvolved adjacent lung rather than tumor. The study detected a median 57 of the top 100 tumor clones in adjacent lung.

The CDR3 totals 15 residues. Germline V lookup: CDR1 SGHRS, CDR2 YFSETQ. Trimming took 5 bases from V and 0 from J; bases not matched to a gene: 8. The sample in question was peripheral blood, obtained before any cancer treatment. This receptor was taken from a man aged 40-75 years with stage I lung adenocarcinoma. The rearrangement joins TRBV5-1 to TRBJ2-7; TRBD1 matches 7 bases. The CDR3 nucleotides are TGCGCCAGCAGGGTCTCACAGGGGCCCTCCTACGAGCAGTACTTC. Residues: CASRVSQGPSYEQYF. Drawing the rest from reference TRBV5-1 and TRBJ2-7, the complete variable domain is KAGVTQTPRYLIKTRGQQVTLSCSPISGHRSVSWYQQTPGQGLQFLFEYFSETQRNKGNFPGRFSGRQFSNSRSEMNVSTLELGDSALYLCASRVSQGPSYEQYFGPGTRLTVT.